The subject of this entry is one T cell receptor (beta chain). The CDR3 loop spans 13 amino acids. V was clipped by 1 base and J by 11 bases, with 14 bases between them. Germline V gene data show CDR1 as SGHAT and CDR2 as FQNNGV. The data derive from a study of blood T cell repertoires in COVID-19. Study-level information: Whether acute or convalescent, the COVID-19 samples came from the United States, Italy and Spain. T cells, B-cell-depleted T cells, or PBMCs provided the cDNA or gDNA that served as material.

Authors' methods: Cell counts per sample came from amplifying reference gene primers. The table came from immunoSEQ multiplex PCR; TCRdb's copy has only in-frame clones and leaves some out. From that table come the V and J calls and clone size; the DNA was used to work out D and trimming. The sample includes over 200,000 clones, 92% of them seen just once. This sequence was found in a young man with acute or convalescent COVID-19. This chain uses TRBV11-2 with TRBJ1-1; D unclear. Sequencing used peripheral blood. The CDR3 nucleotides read TGTGCCAGCAGCTTAGCTCGCGGGGTTGGGGCTTTCTTT. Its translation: CASSLARGVGAFF.